There are a few counts of the clone carrying this T cell receptor (beta chain). Its antigen is unidentified. This record comes from a study of blood T cells in healthy people across ages. Study information: About one barcoded beta molecule per two T cells was the capture yield of template switching. Regarding the study as a whole: Because donor CMV status was unknown, expanded clonotype changes were possibly confounded. Strong correlation was found linking TCR beta diversity to naive T cell percentage.

Looked up from germline, CDR1 is SGHKS and CDR2 is YYEKEE (reference sequence). This CDR3 is 13 amino acids long. PCR was performed a second time for 7 to 11 cycles using a sample-barcoded 5' primer and a J-beta primer mix. Each CDR3 protein is one row after TCRdb ran MiXCR on the 5' RACE reads. Found here are some 750,000 distinct CDR3 sequences, 20% to 25% of them singletons; the top ten hold around a fifth. There were healthy Caucasian individuals from Russia, aged roughly 6 to 100, serving as donors. Sequencing input: blood. This chain links TRBV5-5 with TRBJ2-1, with D unresolved. Gene TRBJ2-5 matches the end of the DNA better, so the J call may be wrong. The TCR originated in a man in his 70s in good health. CDR3 bases: TGTGCCAGCAGACCGCTCAGTCAAGAGACCCAGTACTTC. This translates into CASRPLSQETQYF.